The clone carrying this TCR beta chain was counted ten times or more. No antigen is known for it. TCRdb ran MiXCR on the 5' RACE reads and lists one entry per CDR3 protein. The data show some 100,000 distinct CDR3 sequences, roughly 8.3% seen once. The CDR3 has 15 residues. The V segment lost 6 bases and the J segment 2 bases; nucleotides outside the gene matches: 3. Germline V lookup: CDR1 MNHEY, CDR2 SVGEGT. The sample is drawn from a study of CD8 T cells in ankylosing spondylitis. Study-wide results and caveats: There was a TCR beta motif, made of fewer than 10 highly homologous variants, that appeared characteristic of ankylosing spondylitis blood.

The chain is built from TRBV6-2 or TRBV6-3 and TRBJ2-1; 11 nucleotides line up with TRBD2. The clonotype comes from a male donor with ankylosing spondylitis or in good health (not recorded which). The specimen was blood, either unsorted or a sorted T cell fraction (not recorded which). The CDR3 sequence: CASSRGLAAYNEQFF. The DNA of the CDR3 is TGTGCCAGCAGCCGGGGACTAGCGGCCTACAATGAGCAGTTCTTC.